Given below is one T cell receptor (beta chain) in context. Antigen: not known. The data originate from a study of T cell responses to AZD1222 COVID-19 vaccine. Broader study findings: Of the AZD1222 recipients, only 5 to 7 were seropositive at baseline. Reportedly, nearly half the spike-specific TCRs target unmutated variant regions.

Second doses that came at about 4 or about 12 weeks were put together. Method: immunoSEQ multiplex PCR; TCRdb's copy keeps in-frame clones and lacks some. The sample shows some 80,000 clones, about nine tenths of them seen only once. CDR3 length: 15 amino acids. V was shortened by 0 bases and J by 10 bases, with 19 bases between the two germline ends. From germline, CDR1 is MNHEY and CDR2 SVGEGT. The J gene is TRBJ2-7, the V gene TRBV6-2 or TRBV6-3, with a weak D call TRBD2 (5 bases). The sample in question was peripheral blood, obtained 28 days after the second AZD1222 dose. This sequence was found in an adult who received the AZD1222 COVID-19 vaccine. This CDR3 is CASSYSERPLAGQYF. The CDR3 DNA reads as TGTGCCAGCAGTTACTCCGAGCGACCGTTGGCGGGTCAGTACTTC.